Shown below are 14 T cell receptor beta chains from a single sample sequenced in a study of spatial heterogeneity in lung cancer. What these receptors recognize is not known. From the 5' RACE reads, TCRdb called clonotypes with MiXCR, one entry per CDR3 protein. This table holds 7,500 to 8,000 distinct CDR3 sequences, about 7% found once. Time point: sample taken at primary tumor resection. The study's findings and limits: Tumor mutation counts were tracked by expanded intratumoral alpha and beta TCR counts.

This specimen consisted of lung tumor tissue, obtained at surgery. The receptors shown here come from a female donor with early-stage non-small cell lung cancer.

This clonotype is categorized as medium-sized (0.01 to 0.1%). The chain recombines TRBV27 with TRBJ2-6; unclear D gene. Between the trimmed V and J ends, which lost 6 bases and 0 bases, there was a span of 21 bases. Germline lookup yields CDR1 MNHEY and CDR2 SMNVEV (reference sequence). The CDR3 loop spans 19 amino acids. CDR3 in amino acids: CASRPSGSRLGSGANVLTF. CDR3 DNA sequence: TGTGCCAGCAGACCCTCAGGCTCCCGCTTAGGCTCTGGGGCCAACGTCCTGACTTTC.

This clonotype was counted ten times or more. This chain joins TRBV20-1 and TRBJ1-2; 7 bases line up with TRBD1. V shed 5 bases and J 3 bases; nucleotides not matched to a gene: 9. This CDR3 is 14 amino acids long. CDR1 is DFQATT and CDR2 is SNEGSKA in the germline V gene (reference sequence). The CDR3 DNA reads TGCAGTGCTGGGCCACAGGGGCTGTACTATGGCTACACCTTC. The encoded protein is CSAGPQGLYYGYTF.

This clonotype was observed at least ten times. This chain joins TRBV7-2 and TRBJ2-7; D perhaps matches TRBD1 (5 bases). There are 15 residues in the CDR3. The V end lost 1 base, the J end lost 6 bases, and 16 bases lay between the germline ends. Germline V gene lookup returns CDR1 SGHTA and CDR2 FQGNSA. CDR3 protein: CASSLEGQGVSEQYF. CDR3 coding DNA: TGTGCCAGCAGCTTAGAGGGGCAGGGTGTGAGCGAGCAGTACTTC.

By sample fraction, this clonotype is medium-sized. This rearrangement joins TRBV28 to TRBJ1-4; 7 bases agree with TRBD1. The germline CDR1 and CDR2 sequences are MDHEN and SYDVKM. V lost 5 bases and J lost 8; bases outside the gene matches: 5. The CDR3 is 13 amino acids. CDR3 residues: CASSHRGGEKLFF. The CDR3 DNA reads TGTGCCAGCAGTCACAGGGGCGGGGAAAAACTGTTTTTT.

By proportion, this clonotype is medium-sized (0.01 to 0.1%). The chain carries TRBV6-1 and TRBJ1-1, with TRBD1 as a possible D gene (5 bases). The CDR3 contains 16 residues. The germline V and J ends were trimmed by 2 bases and 3 bases, with 16 bases remaining between them. CDR1 and CDR2 (germline): MNHNS, SASEGT. The CDR3 region is CASSESAGYGDTEAFF. CDR3 nucleotides: TGTGCCAGCAGTGAATCAGCAGGGTACGGGGACACTGAAGCTTTCTTT.

There are many counts of this clonotype. The chain links TRBV29-1 to TRBJ2-1, with D possibly being TRBD2 (6 bases). CDR3 length equals 14 residues. V lost 4 bases and J 6 bases, leaving 16 bases between the germline ends. From germline, CDR1 is SQVTM and CDR2 ANQGSEA. In DNA form, the CDR3 reads TGCAGCGTTGTTAGTTTCGGGGACTCCAATGAGCAGTTCTTC. This gives the protein CSVVSFGDSNEQFF.

This clonotype ranks as medium-sized. J is TRBJ2-5 and V is TRBV5-1, with D uncertain. Germline CDR1 SGHRS, CDR2 YFSETQ. V lost 5 bases and J 5 bases, leaving 10 bases between the germline ends. The CDR3 runs to 12 residues. CDR3 in DNA: TGCGCCAGCAGTTTTCAAAGGGAGACCCAGTACTTC. It is translated as CASSFQRETQYF.

This clonotype is medium-sized by share. The V call is TRBV28, the J call TRBJ1-5; tentatively, D is TRBD1 (6 bases). Germline CDR1 and CDR2: MDHEN and SYDVKM. There are 14 residues in the CDR3. V lost 7 bases and J lost 4, with 14 bases in between. CDR3 residues: CASTEYRVNQPQHF. The CDR3 nucleotides are TGTGCCAGCACCGAATACAGGGTAAATCAGCCCCAGCATTTT.

By share, this clonotype ranks as medium-sized. This sequence joins TRBV6-2 or TRBV6-3 and TRBJ2-1; 7 bases map to TRBD2. The germline CDR1 and CDR2 sequences are MNHEY and SVGEGT. The CDR3 sequence is 15 residues long. With 6 bases clipped from V and 4 bases from J, the junction kept 9 bases outside the gene matches. CDR3 protein: CASRRSGVFYNEQFF. The CDR3 nucleotides read TGTGCCAGCAGGCGGAGCGGGGTTTTTTACAATGAGCAGTTCTTC.

CDR3 nucleotide sequence: TGTGCCAGCAGTTCACCAGGGGGCCCCCCACCTGAAGCTTTCTTT. This translates into CASSSPGGPPPEAFF. The chain recombines TRBV28 with TRBJ1-1; 8 nucleotides align to TRBD1. The V gene's germline CDR1 is MDHEN and CDR2 SYDVKM. This CDR3 contains 15 residues. J lost 6 bases, V lost 4 bases, and 10 bases had no gene match.

This clonotype was picked up many times. The gene calls are TRBV4-2 and TRBJ2-1; perhaps D is TRBD1 or TRBD2 (6 bases each). This CDR3 is built from 17 residues. Germline loops: CDR1 LGHNA, CDR2 YNFKEQ. Trimming left V 0 bases short and J 7 bases short, with 19 bases between. CDR3: CASSQEIWPRGVNEQFF. CDR3 DNA: TGTGCCAGCAGCCAAGAGATCTGGCCGAGGGGGGTTAATGAGCAGTTCTTC.

This clonotype was seen ten or more times. The rearrangement joins TRBV12-3 or TRBV12-4 to TRBJ2-7, with D maybe TRBD1 (7 bases). The CDR3 runs to 14 residues. Trimming took 6 bases from V and 4 from J, leaving 16 bases between them. The CDR3 DNA is TGTGCCAGCAGCCTCCCACAGGGGAGGTACGAGCAGTACTTC. It specifies CASSLPQGRYEQYF.

This clonotype was observed at least ten times. This rearrangement joins TRBV10-3 to TRBJ2-6, with 8 bases lining up with TRBD2. The CDR3 is made up of 17 amino acids. CDR1 is ENHRY and CDR2 is SYGVKD in the germline V gene. Germline trimming cut 8 bases from V and 0 bases from J; bases unmatched to any gene: 9. CDR3: CAICPGGGVSGANVLTF. CDR3 nucleotides: TGTGCCATCTGCCCCGGGGGGGGTGTCTCTGGGGCCAACGTCCTGACTTTC.

This clonotype is classed as medium-sized (0.01 to 0.1%). The rearrangement uses TRBV7-9 and TRBJ2-7; D assignment may be TRBD1 or TRBD2 (9 bases each). Germline V gene data show CDR1 as SEHNR and CDR2 as FQNEAQ (reference sequence). V dropped 5 bases and J dropped 0 bases, with 26 bases sitting between them. This CDR3 region has 19 residues. CDR3 bases: TGTGCCAGCAGCGGCCGGGGACAGGGCGGACTAGCGTTCTCCTACGAGCAGTACTTC. The encoded protein is CASSGRGQGGLAFSYEQYF.